This entry describes one T cell receptor beta chain. Its antigen is unknown. Trimming removed 0 bases at V and 0 bases at J, with 7 bases between. The CDR3 is made up of 15 amino acids. Germline CDR1 and CDR2: KGHSH and LQKENI. The data belong to a study of glioma-infiltrating T cells. Study background: Samples included WHO grade II oligodendrogliomas or astrocytomas and initial-diagnosis grade IV glioblastomas. Presurgical dexamethasone in glioma patients lasted six or fewer days. Points from the study as a whole: Gliomas, especially low-grade, showed above-expected tissue-blood divergence; non-neoplastic patients showed below. Patients with low tissue-blood divergence carried a signature set of shared blood CDR3 motifs.

Amplification of TCR alpha and beta CDR3 regions from RNA used iRepertoire nested multiplex PCR. Each CDR3 protein gets one entry after TCRdb re-called the multiplex PCR reads with MiXCR. This repertoire shows 300,000 to 450,000 distinct CDR3 sequences, around 38% found once; its top ten account for around 11%. The sequencing sample was made of glioma tissue, nonneoplastic brain tissue, or PBMCs (not recorded which). This sequence originates from a human donor with low-grade glioma or glioblastoma, undergoing nonglioma brain surgery, or in good health (not recorded which). The genes are TRBV18 and TRBJ2-3, with D unresolved. The CDR3 DNA reads TGTGCCAGCTCACCACCTGCTACTAGCACAGATACGCAGTATTTT. Its protein product is CASSPPATSTDTQYF.